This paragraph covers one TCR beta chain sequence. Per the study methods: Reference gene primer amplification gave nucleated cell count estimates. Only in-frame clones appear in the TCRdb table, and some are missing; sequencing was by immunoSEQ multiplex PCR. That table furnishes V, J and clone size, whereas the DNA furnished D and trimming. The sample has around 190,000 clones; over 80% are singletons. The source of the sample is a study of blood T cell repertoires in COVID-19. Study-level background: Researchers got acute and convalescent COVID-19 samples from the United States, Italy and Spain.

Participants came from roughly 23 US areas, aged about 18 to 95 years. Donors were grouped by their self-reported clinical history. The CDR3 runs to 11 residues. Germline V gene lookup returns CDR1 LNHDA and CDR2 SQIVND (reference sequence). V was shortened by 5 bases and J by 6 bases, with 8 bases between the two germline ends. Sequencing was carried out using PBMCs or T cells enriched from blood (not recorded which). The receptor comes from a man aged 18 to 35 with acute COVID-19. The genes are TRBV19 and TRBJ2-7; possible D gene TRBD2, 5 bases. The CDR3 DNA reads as TGTGCCAGTAGTTTCGGACTCGAGCAGTACTTC. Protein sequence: CASSFGLEQYF.